Given below is one TCR beta chain in context. Antigen specificity is unknown. Other DNA sequences in this specimen translate into the identical CDR3. Trimming at V came to 1 base and at J to 2 bases, leaving 1 base not matched to a gene. The CDR3 is made up of 14 amino acids. Germline V gene lookup returns CDR1 SGHAT and CDR2 FQNNGV. This record belongs to a study of T cell responses to AZD1222 COVID-19 vaccine. Study-level findings and limits: With two AZD1222 doses given, Spike-specific TCR breadth and depth both rose.

Sequencing was performed with immunoSEQ multiplex PCR; in TCRdb, only in-frame clones are kept and a portion is missing. The sample consists of under 85,000 clones, just over 90% of them appearing once. This rearrangement joins TRBV11-2 to TRBJ1-1; 7 bases are a match to TRBD1. Sequencing was performed on peripheral blood, taken 28 days after the second AZD1222 dose. The TCR was taken from an adult who received the AZD1222 COVID-19 vaccine. This CDR3 reads CASSLVGGNTEAFF. The CDR3 DNA sequence: TGTGCCAGCAGCTTAGTAGGGGGCAACACTGAAGCTTTCTTT.